Below are 8 T cell receptor beta chains sequenced from a single sample in a study of T cell responses to AZD1222 COVID-19 vaccine (dated by TCRdb to the early 2020s). What this sample's time point label stands for: baseline before first vaccination. Library construction relied on the immunoSEQ multiplex PCR assay. Held by TCRdb, this immuneACCESS table contains in-frame sequences only and omits some clones. Under half of the omission traces to an unresolved V gene where checked; the cause of the rest is unknown. For this sample the table gives 110,000 to 150,000 clones, of which around nine tenths were detected only once. The ten biggest clones cover about 4.8% of the sample. The sample in question was peripheral blood, obtained on day 0 of AZD1222 vaccination. The receptor source for this set is an adult in good health.

CDR3 in amino acids: CATSRGLEDEQYF. The CDR3 region has the DNA TGTGCCACCAGCCGGGGACTAGAGGACGAGCAGTACTTC. This chain links TRBV15 with TRBJ2-7; 8 nucleotides match TRBD2. J was trimmed by 5 bases and V by 5 bases; bases with no gene match: 5. The V gene's germline CDR1 is LNHNV and CDR2 YYDKDF (reference sequence). This CDR3 spans 13 amino acids.

This rearrangement joins TRBV7-8 to TRBJ2-3, with 8 positions matching TRBD2. J lost 3 bases, V lost 3 bases, and 14 bases had no gene match. From germline, CDR1 is SGHVS and CDR2 FQNEAQ. The CDR3 spans 18 residues. CDR3: CASSFPDTGLARTDTQYF. The CDR3 nucleotides read TGTGCCAGCAGCTTTCCTGACACCGGACTAGCCCGTACAGATACGCAGTATTTT.

This chain joins TRBV28 and TRBJ2-1; 9 bases are a match to TRBD2. This CDR3 contains 14 residues. CDR1 and CDR2 (germline): MDHEN, SYDVKM. Trimming cost V 2 bases and J 10 bases; bases outside gene matches: 6. The CDR3 nucleotides read TGTGCCAGCAGTTTAAAATTAGCGGGAGTCGAGCAGTTCTTC. Translation: CASSLKLAGVEQFF.

The chain uses TRBV7-2 and TRBJ2-1, with TRBD2 as a possible D gene (7 bases). The ends were cut back, 3 bases at V and 1 base at J, with 13 bases in the middle. Germline V gene lookup returns CDR1 SGHTA and CDR2 FQGNSA. This CDR3 has 16 residues. CDR3 sequence: CASSFPGGPSYNEQFF. CDR3 nucleotides: TGTGCCAGCAGCTTCCCGGGGGGCCCTTCCTACAATGAGCAGTTCTTC. Looking up the rest from reference TRBV7-2 and TRBJ2-1 gives the full variable domain: GAGVSQSPSNKVTEKGKDVELRCDPISGHTALYWYRQSLGQGLEFLIYFQGNSAPDKSGLPSDRFSAERTGGSVSTLTIQRTQQEDSAVYLCASSFPGGPSYNEQFFGPGTRLTVL.

The chain combines TRBV18 with TRBJ1-2; 8 nucleotides match TRBD1. V was pared by 2 bases and J by 3 bases, with 5 bases of the junction left unmatched. CDR3 length equals 15 residues. Germline V gene lookup returns CDR1 KGHSH and CDR2 LQKENI. CDR3 bases: TGTGCCAGCTCACCATCCAGGGGGCGCGACTATGGCTACACCTTC. Amino acids: CASSPSRGRDYGYTF. The full variable domain, its missing parts supplied by reference TRBV18 and TRBJ1-2, is NAGVMQNPRHLVRRRGQEARLRCSPMKGHSHVYWYRQLPEEGLKFMVYLQKENIIDESGMPKERFSAEFPKEGPSILRIQQVVRGDSAAYFCASSPSRGRDYGYTFGSGTRLTVV.

The chain combines TRBV4-1 with TRBJ1-4; D is perhaps TRBD1 (5 bases). Germline values: CDR1 MGHRA, CDR2 YSYEKL. This CDR3 is built from 18 residues. V was pared by 0 bases and J by 3 bases, with 17 bases between. CDR3 nucleotides: TGCGCCAGCAGCCAAGAGGCGGGGGAAACGGCGTCTAATGAAAAACTGTTTTTT. It specifies CASSQEAGETASNEKLFF.

This chain connects TRBV29-1 to TRBJ1-3; maybe TRBD1 (5 bases). Germline V gives CDR1 SQVTM, CDR2 ANQGSEA. The ends were cut back, 7 bases at V and 8 bases at J, with 12 bases in the middle. The CDR3 spans 11 residues. Here the CDR3 reads CSGQQGYTIYF. CDR3 DNA sequence: TGCAGCGGACAGCAAGGGTACACCATATATTTT.

This rearrangement joins TRBV5-6 to TRBJ1-2; D is undetermined. The CDR3 runs to 17 residues. The V end lost 4 bases, the J end lost 0 bases, and 19 bases lay between the germline ends. Per germline, CDR1 SGHDT and CDR2 YYEEEE. Here the CDR3 reads CASSLEGDGVSNYGYTF. The CDR3 nucleotides read TGTGCCAGCAGCCTGGAGGGTGACGGGGTTTCTAACTATGGCTACACCTTC.